A single sample gave rise to the 17 T cell receptor beta chains below, sequenced in a study of Ad26.COV2.S vaccination and SARS-CoV-2 variants. Treatment meaning: around 19 received Ad26.COV2.S at low or high dose, single or two shots; a few received placebo; per-sample allocation not given. The investigators took samples on day 63 after the first vaccine or placebo injection. Clones were sequenced by immunoSEQ multiplex PCR, and TCRdb holds only the in-frame ones, with some missing. The profile shows some 340,000 clones, 86% of them singletons. Source: peripheral blood, taken in a trial of Ad26.COV2.S vaccine versus placebo. The receptors were gathered from a person between 18 and 59 years old who received the Ad26.COV2.S COVID-19 vaccine or a placebo.

This clone was observed a few times. The gene calls are TRBV7-8 and TRBJ1-5; TRBD1 aligns across 7 bases. V shed 5 bases and J 1 base; nucleotides not matched to a gene: 11. CDR3 length: 17 residues. The germline CDR1 and CDR2 sequences are SGHVS and FQNEAQ. In DNA form, the CDR3 reads TGTGCCAGCAGCCCATTACCACAGGGGACGAGCAATCAGCCCCAGCATTTT. It translates to CASSPLPQGTSNQPQHF. Using reference TRBV7-8 and TRBJ1-5 for the parts outside the CDR3, the full variable domain is GAGVSQSPRYKVAKRGQDVALRCDPISGHVSLFWYQQALGQGPEFLTYFQNEAQLDKSGLPSDRFFAERPEGSVSTLKIQRTQQEDSAVYLCASSPLPQGTSNQPQHFGDGTRLSIL.

V usage is TRBV4-3 and J usage is TRBJ2-3; 7 bases match TRBD1. Germline-derived CDR1 and CDR2 are LGHNA and YSLEER. With 2 bases clipped from V and 6 bases from J, the junction kept 8 bases outside the gene matches. This CDR3 has 15 amino acids. For the CDR3, the DNA is TGCGCCAGCAGCCAATGGGACAGAGGGGAGGATACGCAGTATTTT. Protein sequence: CASSQWDRGEDTQYF.

The V gene is TRBV4-3, the J gene TRBJ1-4, with unresolved D. Germline lookup yields CDR1 LGHNA and CDR2 YSLEER. V gave up 5 bases and J gave up 7 bases, with 17 bases separating them. The CDR3 sequence is 15 residues long. CDR3 protein: CASSSANTGGEKLFF. CDR3 in DNA: TGCGCCAGCAGCTCGGCAAACACCGGTGGTGAAAAACTGTTTTTT.

CDR3 region: CASSLYGGGTDTQYF. CDR3 DNA sequence: TGTGCCAGCAGCTTATACGGCGGGGGCACAGATACGCAGTATTTT. The chain couples TRBV7-3 to TRBJ2-3; weak D call: TRBD2 (6 bases). Trimming pared 2 bases from V and 1 base from J, leaving 10 bases between. From germline, CDR1 is SGHTA and CDR2 FQGTGA. The CDR3 is 15 residues long.

This chain connects TRBV6-5 to TRBJ1-1; 7 bases are shared with TRBD1. Losses at the gene ends were 6 bases for V and 0 bases for J; bases not matched to a gene: 7. The CDR3 consists of 15 residues. The germline CDR1 and CDR2 sequences are MNHEY and SVGAGI. CDR3 DNA: TGTGCCAGCAGCCGGAACAGGGGTTTGAACACTGAAGCTTTCTTT. Translated, it gives CASSRNRGLNTEAFF.

Concerning this clone: A clone one base away is much larger, so this may be a read error. The V call is TRBV5-4, the J call TRBJ1-1; no definite D call. The CDR3 is made up of 12 amino acids. Trimming took 1 base from V and 0 from J, leaving 1 base between them. Germline-derived CDR1 and CDR2 are SGHNT and YYREEE (reference sequence). CDR3 sequence (DNA): TGTGCCAGCAGCTTGATGAACACTGAAGCTTTCTTT. Its translation: CASSLMNTEAFF.

V usage is TRBV28 and J usage is TRBJ2-2, with D possibly matching TRBD1 (6 bases). From germline, CDR1 is MDHEN and CDR2 SYDVKM. V shed 6 bases and J shed 7 bases, with 18 bases lying between them. There are 15 residues in the CDR3. The CDR3 sequence is CASRPQQGDSGELFF. CDR3 DNA sequence: TGTGCCAGCAGGCCCCAACAGGGTGATAGCGGGGAGCTGTTTTTT. Variable domain in full (rest from reference TRBV28 and TRBJ2-2): DVKVTQSSRYLVKRTGEKVFLECVQDMDHENMFWYRQDPGLGLRLIYFSYDVKMKEKGDIPEGYSVSREKKERFSLILESASTNQTSMYLCASRPQQGDSGELFFGEGSRLTVL.

The chain links TRBV6-5 to TRBJ2-7; D is undetermined. CDR1 MNHEY and CDR2 SVGAGI come from the germline V gene. This CDR3 is 11 amino acids long. Between the trimmed V and J ends, which lost 7 bases and 3 bases, there was a span of 7 bases. The CDR3 nucleotides read TGTGCCAGCACCATGCACTACGAGCAGTACTTC. Translating gives CASTMHYEQYF.

The chain uses TRBV14 and TRBJ2-7, with no clear D. The CDR3 sequence is 13 residues long. The germline gives CDR1 SGHDN, CDR2 FVKESK. Trimming took 0 bases from V and 3 from J, leaving 6 bases between them. CDR3 loop: CASSQDLGYEQYF. The CDR3 DNA is TGTGCCAGCAGCCAAGATCTTGGCTACGAGCAGTACTTC.

The chain combines TRBV30 with TRBJ2-7; possible D gene TRBD2, 5 bases. Germline V lookup: CDR1 GTSNPN, CDR2 SVGIG (reference sequence). Between the trimmed V and J ends, which lost 3 bases and 0 bases, there was a span of 6 bases. The CDR3 length is 12 residues. The CDR3 here is CAWRGASYEQYF. In DNA, the CDR3 is TGTGCCTGGAGGGGAGCCTCCTACGAGCAGTACTTC.

The rearrangement joins TRBV5-4 to TRBJ1-1; the D is unclear. Germline V gives CDR1 SGHNT, CDR2 YYREEE (reference sequence). The CDR3 runs 12 residues. Trimming stripped 4 bases from V and 8 bases from J, with 12 bases between. CDR3 amino acids: CASSLITGEAFF. In DNA form, the CDR3 reads TGTGCCAGCAGCCTCATCACGGGAGAAGCTTTCTTT.

Only one count was recorded for this clone. The V call is TRBV9, the J call TRBJ2-5; unclear D gene. V shed 4 bases and J shed 0 bases, with 13 bases lying between them. Germline V gives CDR1 SGDLS, CDR2 YYNGEE. The CDR3 is 15 amino acids. The chain's CDR3 is CASSPAVHNQETQYF. The CDR3, as DNA: TGTGCCAGCAGCCCCGCGGTACACAACCAAGAGACCCAGTACTTC. Full variable domain (rest looked up from reference TRBV9 and TRBJ2-5): DSGVTQTPKHLITATGQRVTLRCSPRSGDLSVYWYQQSLDQGLQFLIQYYNGEERAKGNILERFSAQQFPDLHSELNLSSLELGDSALYFCASSPAVHNQETQYFGPGTRLLVL.

This chain uses TRBV12-5 with TRBJ2-7, with 9 bases aligning to TRBD1. The germline V gene has CDR1 LGHNT and CDR2 FRNRAP. The J segment lost 1 base and the V segment lost 6 bases, leaving 4 bases of the junction unmatched. This CDR3 has 14 amino acids. The CDR3, as DNA: TGTGCTAGTGGCCATGGGACAGGGTCCTACGAGCAGTACTTC. This encodes CASGHGTGSYEQYF.

The rearrangement joins TRBV5-1 to TRBJ2-1, with 9 bases aligning to TRBD1. V lost 4 bases and J lost 6; bases outside the gene matches: 5. From germline, CDR1 is SGHRS and CDR2 YFSETQ. The CDR3 extends over 14 amino acids. The CDR3 loop reads CASSPGTGSNEQFF. The CDR3 coding sequence is TGCGCCAGCAGCCCTGGGACAGGGAGCAATGAGCAGTTCTTC.

This sequence joins TRBV6-2 or TRBV6-3 and TRBJ1-1, with 9 bases matching TRBD1. Germline V gives CDR1 MNHEY, CDR2 SVGEGT. This CDR3 contains 16 residues. With V trimmed by 6 bases and J by 0 bases, 8 bases remained unmatched. The CDR3 sequence is CASSRQGVRMNTEAFF. The DNA of the CDR3 is TGTGCCAGCAGCCGACAGGGGGTTCGCATGAACACTGAAGCTTTCTTT.

The chain carries TRBV3-1 (or the pseudogene TRBV3-2) and TRBJ2-3, with TRBD2 matching over 12 bases. Losses at the gene ends were 5 bases for V and 0 bases for J; bases not matched to a gene: 3. Germline V gene sequence: CDR1 LGHDT, CDR2 YNNKEL (reference sequence). The CDR3 sequence is 16 residues long. CDR3 region: CASSETSGGSTDTQYF. The CDR3 coding sequence is TGTGCCAGCAGCGAAACTAGCGGGGGGAGCACAGATACGCAGTATTTT.

The chain is built from TRBV6-5 and TRBJ1-2; D gene ambiguous. The CDR3 covers 15 residues. Trimming left V 8 bases short and J 5 bases short, with 21 bases between. Germline CDR1 and CDR2: MNHEY and SVGAGI. CDR3 residues: CASRSGERVWYGYTF. In nucleotides, the CDR3 is TGTGCCAGCCGGAGCGGGGAAAGGGTATGGTATGGCTACACCTTC.